The clone carrying this TCR beta chain was picked up many times. Sequencing targeted expressed TCRB transcripts, as all isolated RNA had been reverse transcribed. Method: immunoSEQ multiplex PCR; TCRdb's copy keeps in-frame clones and lacks some. The sample lists some 240,000 clones, 9.5% to 13% occurring once. CDR3 length equals 14 residues. Germline V lookup: CDR1 SGHTA, CDR2 FQGNSA. V was shortened by 3 bases and J by 4 bases, with 11 bases between the two germline ends. This specimen belongs to a study of beta chain features in type 1 diabetes. The source material was central memory CD4+ T cells from blood. V gene TRBV7-2 combines with J gene TRBJ2-3; D may match TRBD1 or TRBD2 (5 bases each). The TCR comes from a man between 18 and 29 years old in good health. CDR3 sequence: CASSFSWGSDTQYF. The CDR3 DNA reads as TGTGCCAGCAGCTTCTCATGGGGGTCAGATACGCAGTATTTT.